A selection of T cell receptor beta chains follows, all from one sample in a study of control samples from healthy donors and cancer patients. Measured with immunoSEQ multiplex PCR; TCRdb has only the in-frame clones, and not every one. The table includes about 95,000 clones, approximately 90% detected once. Sequenced material: blood. These receptors were obtained from a woman in her seventies in good health. CDR3s include the opening cysteine and the closing phenylalanine or tryptophan. The D gene is left open where the match is weak. Some rows mark clone size as missing; the rest say once, few, many or name a class of expanded clone.

j_call: TRBJ1-1; clone_size: few; v_call: TRBV19; d_call: NA; cdr3_nt: TGTGCCAGTAAAGGGGGTTTAGGGTTTAAGAACACTGAAGCTTTCTTT; cdr3_aa: CASKGGLGFKNTEAFF
j_call: TRBJ2-1; clone_size: NA; v_call: TRBV6-5; d_call: TRBD2; cdr3_nt: TGTGCCAGCAGTCAGACTAGCGGTGCCTACAATGAGCAGTTCTTC; cdr3_aa: CASSQTSGAYNEQFF
j_call: TRBJ1-6; clone_size: few; v_call: TRBV6-5; d_call: NA; cdr3_nt: TGTGCCAGCAGGAAAGGGGAGGGAAATTCACCCCTCCACTTT; cdr3_aa: CASRKGEGNSPLHF
j_call: TRBJ2-5; clone_size: NA; v_call: TRBV7-9; d_call: TRBD1; cdr3_nt: TGTGCCAGCAGCTTAGTTCAGGGGGCCTACTCCCAAGAGACCCAGTACTTC; cdr3_aa: CASSLVQGAYSQETQYF
j_call: TRBJ1-1; clone_size: NA; v_call: TRBV29-1; d_call: TRBD1; cdr3_nt: TGCAGCGTTGATACTATATGGGGACAGGGGACCACCTACACTGAAGCTTTCTTT; cdr3_aa: CSVDTIWGQGTTYTEAFF
j_call: TRBJ2-7; clone_size: NA; v_call: TRBV7-6; d_call: TRBD1; cdr3_nt: TGTGCCAGCAGCTTATACGACAGGGCCGGGGAGCAGTACTTC; cdr3_aa: CASSLYDRAGEQYF
j_call: TRBJ2-7; clone_size: few; v_call: TRBV2; d_call: NA; cdr3_nt: TGTGCCAGCAGTGAAGGAATAGGACGGCGAATTCTAAACGAGCAGTACTTC; cdr3_aa: CASSEGIGRRILNEQYF
j_call: TRBJ2-6; clone_size: NA; v_call: TRBV19; d_call: NA; cdr3_nt: TGTGCCAGTAGTCGAGGGCCGGGTGGGGCCAACGTCCTGACTTTC; cdr3_aa: CASSRGPGGANVLTF
j_call: TRBJ1-2; clone_size: NA; v_call: TRBV30; d_call: NA; cdr3_nt: TGTGCCTGGAGGGCGGGGGACTATGGCTACACCTTC; cdr3_aa: CAWRAGDYGYTF
j_call: TRBJ2-1; clone_size: NA; v_call: TRBV7-2; d_call: TRBD2; cdr3_nt: TGTGCCAGCAGCTTTGGGACTAGCGACGAGCAGTTCTTC; cdr3_aa: CASSFGTSDEQFF
j_call: TRBJ2-1; clone_size: NA; v_call: TRBV14; d_call: NA; cdr3_nt: TGTGCCAGCAGCCAAGAAGGGAGGAGGACCTACAATGAGCAGTTCTTC; cdr3_aa: CASSQEGRRTYNEQFF
j_call: TRBJ1-2; clone_size: NA; v_call: TRBV6-2/TRBV6-3; d_call: NA; cdr3_nt: TGTGCCAGCAGTTTAGACGGGAACGGCTACACCTTC; cdr3_aa: CASSLDGNGYTF
j_call: TRBJ1-1; clone_size: NA; v_call: TRBV11-2; d_call: TRBD1; cdr3_nt: TGTGCCAGCAGCTTGACCGGGACAGGGGGTGGCACTGAAGCTTTCTTT; cdr3_aa: CASSLTGTGGGTEAFF
j_call: TRBJ2-1; clone_size: NA; v_call: TRBV19; d_call: NA; cdr3_nt: TGTGCCAGTAGTATAGACGGGGGCGGTGAGCAGTTCTTC; cdr3_aa: CASSIDGGGEQFF
j_call: TRBJ1-1; clone_size: NA; v_call: TRBV27; d_call: NA; cdr3_nt: TGTGCCAGCAGTTTTGGTGGGGTCGGCAGCACTGAAGCTTTCTTT; cdr3_aa: CASSFGGVGSTEAFF
j_call: TRBJ2-1; clone_size: NA; v_call: TRBV5-1; d_call: TRBD2; cdr3_nt: TGCGCCAGCAGCGATAGCGGGGGGTCGATAGGGGAGCAGTTCTTC; cdr3_aa: CASSDSGGSIGEQFF
j_call: TRBJ2-5; clone_size: NA; v_call: TRBV7-6; d_call: NA; cdr3_nt: TGTGCCAGCAGCTTAGAAGGAGGGGTAGGACAGGCCGAGACCCAGTACTTC; cdr3_aa: CASSLEGGVGQAETQYF
j_call: TRBJ2-5; clone_size: NA; v_call: TRBV6-2/TRBV6-3; d_call: TRBD2; cdr3_nt: TGTGCCAGCAGTTCCCCCTCGGGGGGAGTGTTAGAGACCCAGTACTTC; cdr3_aa: CASSSPSGGVLETQYF
j_call: TRBJ1-2; clone_size: NA; v_call: TRBV3-1/TRBV3-2; d_call: NA; cdr3_nt: TGTGCCAGCAGCCAAGGCACGTGGGGCTATGGCTACACCTTC; cdr3_aa: CASSQGTWGYGYTF
j_call: TRBJ2-1; clone_size: NA; v_call: TRBV6-6; d_call: NA; cdr3_nt: TGTGCCAGCAGCCTCAGGAATGAGCAGTTCTTC; cdr3_aa: CASSLRNEQFF
j_call: TRBJ1-4; clone_size: NA; v_call: TRBV7-9; d_call: NA; cdr3_nt: TGTGCCAGCAGCCCCTCCAGAGGGGAGAATGAAAAACTGTTTTTT; cdr3_aa: CASSPSRGENEKLFF
j_call: TRBJ1-1; clone_size: few; v_call: TRBV9; d_call: TRBD1; cdr3_nt: TGTGCCAGCAGCGTAAAGGCAGGGGGACAGGGTGACACTGAAGCTTTCTTT; cdr3_aa: CASSVKAGGQGDTEAFF
j_call: TRBJ2-1; clone_size: NA; v_call: TRBV2; d_call: TRBD1; cdr3_nt: TGTGCCAGCAGTACTAGGACAGGGTCAGCGCATGAGCAGTTCTTC; cdr3_aa: CASSTRTGSAHEQFF
j_call: TRBJ1-3; clone_size: NA; v_call: TRBV5-1; d_call: NA; cdr3_nt: TGCGCCAGCAGCTTGGAGGGTACTGGAAACACCATATATTTT; cdr3_aa: CASSLEGTGNTIYF
j_call: TRBJ1-1; clone_size: NA; v_call: TRBV5-1; d_call: NA; cdr3_nt: TGCGCCAGCAGCTTGGAGTCTGTGGACACTGAAGCTTTCTTT; cdr3_aa: CASSLESVDTEAFF
j_call: TRBJ1-5; clone_size: once; v_call: TRBV15; d_call: TRBD1; cdr3_nt: TGTGCCACCAGCAGGCCGGGACAGGGTAGAAATCAGCCCCAGCATTTT; cdr3_aa: CATSRPGQGRNQPQHF
j_call: TRBJ1-4; clone_size: NA; v_call: TRBV18; d_call: NA; cdr3_nt: TGTGCCAGCTCACCAGAAATACGGAATGAAAAACTGTTTTTT; cdr3_aa: CASSPEIRNEKLFF
j_call: TRBJ1-1; clone_size: NA; v_call: TRBV9; d_call: NA; cdr3_nt: TGTGCCAGCAGCGAGGGACAATCGAACACTGAAGCTTTCTTT; cdr3_aa: CASSEGQSNTEAFF
j_call: TRBJ1-4; clone_size: NA; v_call: TRBV19; d_call: NA; cdr3_nt: TGTGCCAGTAGTAACGGATATGGGTCCACCGGGACACAAGAAAAACTGTTTTTT; cdr3_aa: CASSNGYGSTGTQEKLFF
j_call: TRBJ2-1; clone_size: NA; v_call: TRBV24-1; d_call: NA; cdr3_nt: TGTGCCACCAGTGAAAGAAAGAGCTCCTACAATGAGCAGTTCTTC; cdr3_aa: CATSERKSSYNEQFF
j_call: TRBJ1-4; clone_size: NA; v_call: TRBV20-1; d_call: NA; cdr3_nt: TGCAGTGCTAGTTTCGACGGGAGCGAAAAACTGTTTTTT; cdr3_aa: CSASFDGSEKLFF
j_call: TRBJ2-7; clone_size: NA; v_call: TRBV7-9; d_call: NA; cdr3_nt: TGTGCAGGGGGGACATATAACGGCCACGAGCAGTACTTC; cdr3_aa: CAGGTYNGHEQYF
j_call: TRBJ1-2; clone_size: NA; v_call: TRBV28; d_call: NA; cdr3_nt: TGTGCCAGCAGCCCGCCGGATCTAAACTATGGCTACACCTTC; cdr3_aa: CASSPPDLNYGYTF
j_call: TRBJ2-7; clone_size: large; v_call: TRBV11-2; d_call: TRBD2; cdr3_nt: TGTGCCAGCAGCCAGGTGATAGGGACTACAGTTTCGGGCGAGCAGTACTTC; cdr3_aa: CASSQVIGTTVSGEQYF
j_call: TRBJ1-5; clone_size: NA; v_call: TRBV6-5; d_call: NA; cdr3_nt: TGTGCCAGCAGGGCCCCACGTGGCAATCAGCCCCAGCATTTT; cdr3_aa: CASRAPRGNQPQHF
j_call: TRBJ1-1; clone_size: NA; v_call: TRBV27; d_call: TRBD1; cdr3_nt: TGTGCCAGCAGTTCGCGAACAGGGGAGGCCGACACTGAAGCTTTCTTT; cdr3_aa: CASSSRTGEADTEAFF
j_call: TRBJ1-4; clone_size: NA; v_call: TRBV27; d_call: TRBD1; cdr3_nt: TGTGCCAGCAGCCTTTATGGACAGGGGAATGAAAAACTGTTTTTT; cdr3_aa: CASSLYGQGNEKLFF
j_call: TRBJ1-5; clone_size: NA; v_call: TRBV19; d_call: NA; cdr3_nt: TGTGCCAGTAGTATGGTAGGGGGGTTGAGCAATCAGCCCCAGCATTTT; cdr3_aa: CASSMVGGLSNQPQHF
j_call: TRBJ1-1; clone_size: NA; v_call: TRBV15; d_call: TRBD1; cdr3_nt: TGTGCCACCAGCAGAGGGGGAGGGGGCTTCACTGAAGCTTTCTTT; cdr3_aa: CATSRGGGGFTEAFF
j_call: TRBJ2-2; clone_size: NA; v_call: TRBV6-6; d_call: NA; cdr3_nt: TGTGCCAGCACCCCCCCCCGGGCAGGTGGGACCGGGGAGCTGTTTTTT; cdr3_aa: CASTPPRAGGTGELFF
j_call: TRBJ2-3; clone_size: once; v_call: TRBV27; d_call: NA; cdr3_nt: TGTGCCAGCCGAGAAAACCGGATAGACGATACGCAGTATTTT; cdr3_aa: CASRENRIDDTQYF
j_call: TRBJ1-2; clone_size: NA; v_call: TRBV5-6; d_call: NA; cdr3_nt: TGTGCCAGCAGCTTCTTCGGCTACACCTTC; cdr3_aa: CASSFFGYTF
j_call: TRBJ2-2; clone_size: few; v_call: TRBV6-2/TRBV6-3; d_call: TRBD1; cdr3_nt: TGTGCCAGCAGTAAGGGACAGATCAACACCGGGGAGCTGTTTTTT; cdr3_aa: CASSKGQINTGELFF
j_call: TRBJ2-3; clone_size: NA; v_call: TRBV11-2; d_call: TRBD2; cdr3_nt: TGTGCCAGCAGCCGGACTAGCGGGAGATCTACGCAGTATTTT; cdr3_aa: CASSRTSGRSTQYF
j_call: TRBJ2-5; clone_size: NA; v_call: TRBV5-4; d_call: TRBD2; cdr3_nt: TGTGCCAGCAGCTTGGACGGCACGGGGGGGTGGGAGACCCAGTACTTC; cdr3_aa: CASSLDGTGGWETQYF
j_call: TRBJ1-5; clone_size: NA; v_call: TRBV13; d_call: NA; cdr3_nt: TGTGCCAGCAGCTTAGGACAGTTTAGCAATCAGCCCCAGCATTTT; cdr3_aa: CASSLGQFSNQPQHF
j_call: TRBJ2-1; clone_size: NA; v_call: TRBV10-2; d_call: NA; cdr3_nt: TGCGCCAGCAGTGATAAATTATCCCCGACCTCCTACAATGAGCAGTTCTTC; cdr3_aa: CASSDKLSPTSYNEQFF
j_call: TRBJ2-7; clone_size: NA; v_call: TRBV25-1; d_call: TRBD1; cdr3_nt: TGTGCCAGCAGTGCACCGGGACAGGAGAGTCGCTACGAGCAGTACTTC; cdr3_aa: CASSAPGQESRYEQYF